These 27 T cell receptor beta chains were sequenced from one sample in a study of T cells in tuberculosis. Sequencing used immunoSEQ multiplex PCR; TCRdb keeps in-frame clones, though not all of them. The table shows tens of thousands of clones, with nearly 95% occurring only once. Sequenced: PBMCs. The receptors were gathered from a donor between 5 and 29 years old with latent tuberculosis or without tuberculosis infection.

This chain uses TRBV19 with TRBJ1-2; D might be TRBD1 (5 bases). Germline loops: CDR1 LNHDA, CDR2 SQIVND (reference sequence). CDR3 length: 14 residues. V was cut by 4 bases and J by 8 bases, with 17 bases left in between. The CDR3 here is CASSTIRRGIGYTF. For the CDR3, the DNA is TGTGCCAGTAGTACCATTAGGAGGGGCATCGGCTACACCTTC.

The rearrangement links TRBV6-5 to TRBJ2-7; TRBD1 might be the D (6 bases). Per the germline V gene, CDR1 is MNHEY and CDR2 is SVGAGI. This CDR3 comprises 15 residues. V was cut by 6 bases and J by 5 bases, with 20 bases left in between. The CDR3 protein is CASSFLQGTPHEQYF. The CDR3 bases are TGTGCCAGCAGCTTTCTACAGGGAACTCCCCACGAGCAGTACTTC.

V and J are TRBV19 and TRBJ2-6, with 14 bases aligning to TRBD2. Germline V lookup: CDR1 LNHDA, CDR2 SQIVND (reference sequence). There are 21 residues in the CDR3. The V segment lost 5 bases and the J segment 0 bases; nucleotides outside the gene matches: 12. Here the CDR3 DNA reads TGTGCCAGTAGTCCTCGACTAGCGGGAGGGGAGGGATTCTCTGGGGCCAACGTCCTGACTTTC. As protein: CASSPRLAGGEGFSGANVLTF. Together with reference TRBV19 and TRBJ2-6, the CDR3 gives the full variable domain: DGGITQSPKYLFRKEGQNVTLSCEQNLNHDAMYWYRQDPGQGLRLIYYSQIVNDFQKGDIAEGYSVSREKKESFPLTVTSAQKNPTAFYLCASSPRLAGGEGFSGANVLTFGAGSRLTVL.

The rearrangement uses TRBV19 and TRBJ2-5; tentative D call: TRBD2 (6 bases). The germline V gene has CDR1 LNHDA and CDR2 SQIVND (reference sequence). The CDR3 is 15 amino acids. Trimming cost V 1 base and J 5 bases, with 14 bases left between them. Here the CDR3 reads CASSIAGGLMETQYF. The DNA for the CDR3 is TGTGCCAGTAGTATAGCTGGGGGGTTAATGGAGACCCAGTACTTC.

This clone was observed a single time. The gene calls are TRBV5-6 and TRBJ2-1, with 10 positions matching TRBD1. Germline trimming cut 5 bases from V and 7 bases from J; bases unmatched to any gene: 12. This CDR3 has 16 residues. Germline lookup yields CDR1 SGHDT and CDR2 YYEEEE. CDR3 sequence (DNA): TGTGCCAGCAGTCTGTCGGGACAGGGGTTCTTGAATGAGCAGTTCTTC. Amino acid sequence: CASSLSGQGFLNEQFF.

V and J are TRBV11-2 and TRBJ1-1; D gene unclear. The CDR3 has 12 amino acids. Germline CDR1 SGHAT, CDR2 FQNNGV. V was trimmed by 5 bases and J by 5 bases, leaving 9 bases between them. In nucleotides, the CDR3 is TGTGCCAGCAGCCTTGGAGAGACTGAAGCTTTCTTT. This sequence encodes CASSLGETEAFF.

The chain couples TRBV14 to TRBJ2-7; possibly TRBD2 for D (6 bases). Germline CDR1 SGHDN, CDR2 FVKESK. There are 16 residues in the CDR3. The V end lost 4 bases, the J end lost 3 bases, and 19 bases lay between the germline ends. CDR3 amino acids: CASSPFGTVIHYEQYF. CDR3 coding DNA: TGTGCCAGCAGCCCCTTCGGGACTGTAATTCACTACGAGCAGTACTTC.

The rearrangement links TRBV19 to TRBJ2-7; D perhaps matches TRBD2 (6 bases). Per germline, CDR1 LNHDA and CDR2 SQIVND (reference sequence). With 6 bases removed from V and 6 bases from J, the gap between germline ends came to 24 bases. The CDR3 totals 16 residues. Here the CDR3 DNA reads TGTGCCAGTAGCCAGTATGGCGGGGTATTTTCGGCCGAGCAGTACTTC. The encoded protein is CASSQYGGVFSAEQYF.

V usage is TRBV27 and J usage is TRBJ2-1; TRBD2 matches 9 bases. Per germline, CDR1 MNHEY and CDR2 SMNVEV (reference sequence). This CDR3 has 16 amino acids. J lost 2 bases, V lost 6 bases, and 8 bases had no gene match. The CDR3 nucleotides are TGTGCCAGCAGCAAACCTAGCGGGATGGCCTACAATGAGCAGTTCTTC. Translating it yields CASSKPSGMAYNEQFF.

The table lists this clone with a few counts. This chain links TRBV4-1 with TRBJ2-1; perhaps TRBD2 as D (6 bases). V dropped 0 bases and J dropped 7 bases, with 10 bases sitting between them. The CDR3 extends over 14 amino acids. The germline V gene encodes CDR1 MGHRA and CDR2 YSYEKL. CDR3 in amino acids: CASSQEVGGNEQFF. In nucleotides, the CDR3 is TGCGCCAGCAGCCAAGAAGTGGGAGGTAATGAGCAGTTCTTC.

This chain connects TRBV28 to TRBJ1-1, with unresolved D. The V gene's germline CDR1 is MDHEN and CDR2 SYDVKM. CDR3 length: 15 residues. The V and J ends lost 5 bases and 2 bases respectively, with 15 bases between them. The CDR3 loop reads CASSQRLRVNTEAFF. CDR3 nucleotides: TGTGCCAGCAGTCAGAGACTAAGGGTCAACACTGAAGCTTTCTTT.

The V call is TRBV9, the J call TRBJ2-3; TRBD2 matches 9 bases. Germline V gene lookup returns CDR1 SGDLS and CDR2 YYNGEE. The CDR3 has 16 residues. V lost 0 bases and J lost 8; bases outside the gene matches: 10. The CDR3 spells CASSVGGTSYMGTQYF. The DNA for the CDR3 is TGTGCCAGCAGCGTAGGGGGGACTAGCTATATGGGTACGCAGTATTTT. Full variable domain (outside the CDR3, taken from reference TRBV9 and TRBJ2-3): DSGVTQTPKHLITATGQRVTLRCSPRSGDLSVYWYQQSLDQGLQFLIQYYNGEERAKGNILERFSAQQFPDLHSELNLSSLELGDSALYFCASSVGGTSYMGTQYFGPGTRLTVL.

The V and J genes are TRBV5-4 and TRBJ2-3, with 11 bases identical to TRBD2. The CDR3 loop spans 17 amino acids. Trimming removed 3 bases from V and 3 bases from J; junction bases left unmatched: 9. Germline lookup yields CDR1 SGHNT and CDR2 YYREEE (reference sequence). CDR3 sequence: CASSSFSGRGRTDTQYF. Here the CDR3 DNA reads TGTGCCAGCAGCTCTTTTAGCGGGAGGGGAAGAACAGATACGCAGTATTTT.

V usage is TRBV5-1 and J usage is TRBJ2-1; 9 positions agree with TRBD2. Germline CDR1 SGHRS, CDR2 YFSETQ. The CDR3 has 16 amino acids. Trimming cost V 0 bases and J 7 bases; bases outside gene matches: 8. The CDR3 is CASSLAGGGAENEQFF. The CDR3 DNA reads TGCGCCAGCAGCTTGGCTGGCGGGGGGGCCGAGAATGAGCAGTTCTTC. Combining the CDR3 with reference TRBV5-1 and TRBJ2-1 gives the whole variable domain KAGVTQTPRYLIKTRGQQVTLSCSPISGHRSVSWYQQTPGQGLQFLFEYFSETQRNKGNFPGRFSGRQFSNSRSEMNVSTLELGDSALYLCASSLAGGGAENEQFFGPGTRLTVL.

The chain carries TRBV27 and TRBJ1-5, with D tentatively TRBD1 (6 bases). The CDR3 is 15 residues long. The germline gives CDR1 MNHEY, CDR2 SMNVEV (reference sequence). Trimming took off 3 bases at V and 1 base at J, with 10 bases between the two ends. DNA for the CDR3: TGTGCCAGCAGTTTTAGGGGGGGGAGCAATCAGCCCCAGCATTTT. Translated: CASSFRGGSNQPQHF.

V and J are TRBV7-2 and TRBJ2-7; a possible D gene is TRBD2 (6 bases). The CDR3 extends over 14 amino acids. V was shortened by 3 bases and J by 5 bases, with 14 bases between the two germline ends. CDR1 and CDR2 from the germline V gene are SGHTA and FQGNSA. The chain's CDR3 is CASSFTRPSDEQYF. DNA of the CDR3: TGTGCCAGCAGCTTTACACGGCCTAGCGACGAGCAGTACTTC.

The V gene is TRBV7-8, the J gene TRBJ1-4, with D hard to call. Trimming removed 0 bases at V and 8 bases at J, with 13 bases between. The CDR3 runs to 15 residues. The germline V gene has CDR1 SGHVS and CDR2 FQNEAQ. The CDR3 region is CASSLAVDALEKLFF. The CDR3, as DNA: TGTGCCAGCAGCTTAGCAGTAGACGCACTAGAAAAACTGTTTTTT.

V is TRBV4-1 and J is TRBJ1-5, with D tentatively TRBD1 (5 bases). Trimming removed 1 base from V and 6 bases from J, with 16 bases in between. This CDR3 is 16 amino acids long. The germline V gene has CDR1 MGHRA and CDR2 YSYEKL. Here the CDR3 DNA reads TGCGCCAGCAGCCAAGTCATCGGACAAGGGTTTCAGCCCCAGCATTTT. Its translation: CASSQVIGQGFQPQHF.

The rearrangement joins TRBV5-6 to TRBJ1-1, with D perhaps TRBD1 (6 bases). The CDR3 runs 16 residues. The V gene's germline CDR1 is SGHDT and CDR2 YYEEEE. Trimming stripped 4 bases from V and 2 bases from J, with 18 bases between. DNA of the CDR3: TGTGCCAGCAGCCCGCAGGGGAATGGGCTAAACACTGAAGCTTTCTTT. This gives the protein CASSPQGNGLNTEAFF. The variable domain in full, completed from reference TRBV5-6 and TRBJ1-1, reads DAGVTQSPTHLIKTRGQQVTLRCSPKSGHDTVSWYQQALGQGPQFIFQYYEEEERQRGNFPDRFSGHQFPNYSSELNVNALLLGDSALYLCASSPQGNGLNTEAFFGQGTRLTVV.

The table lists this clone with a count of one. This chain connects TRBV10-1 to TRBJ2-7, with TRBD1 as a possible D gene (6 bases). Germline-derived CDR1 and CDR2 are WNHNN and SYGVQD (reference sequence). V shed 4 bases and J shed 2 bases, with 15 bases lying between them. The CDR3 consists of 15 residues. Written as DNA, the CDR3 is TGCGCCAGCAGTGTCGACGGGACACAGCCCTACGAGCAGTACTTC. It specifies CASSVDGTQPYEQYF.

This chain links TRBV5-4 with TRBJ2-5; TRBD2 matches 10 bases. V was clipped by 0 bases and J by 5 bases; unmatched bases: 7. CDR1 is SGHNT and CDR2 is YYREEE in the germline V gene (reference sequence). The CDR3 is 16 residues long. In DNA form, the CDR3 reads TGTGCCAGCAGCTTGGGAGCGGGAGGGCCCTCGGAGACCCAGTACTTC. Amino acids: CASSLGAGGPSETQYF.

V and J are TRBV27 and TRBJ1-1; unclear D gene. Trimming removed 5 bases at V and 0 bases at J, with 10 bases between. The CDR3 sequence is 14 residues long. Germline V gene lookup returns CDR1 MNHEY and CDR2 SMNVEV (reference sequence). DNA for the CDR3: TGTGCCAGCAGTGGACTGGCTATGAACACTGAAGCTTTCTTT. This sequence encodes CASSGLAMNTEAFF.

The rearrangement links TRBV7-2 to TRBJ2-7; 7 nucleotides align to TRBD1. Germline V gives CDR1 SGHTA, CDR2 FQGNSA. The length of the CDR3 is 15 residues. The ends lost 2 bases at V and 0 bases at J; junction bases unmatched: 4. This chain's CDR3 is CASSLKQGPSYEQYF. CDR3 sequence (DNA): TGTGCCAGCAGCTTAAAACAGGGGCCCTCCTACGAGCAGTACTTC.

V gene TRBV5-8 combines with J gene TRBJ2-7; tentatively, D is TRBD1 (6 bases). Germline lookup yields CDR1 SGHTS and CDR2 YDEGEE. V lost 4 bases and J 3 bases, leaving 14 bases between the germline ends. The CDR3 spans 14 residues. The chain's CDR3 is CASSLRDNLYEQYF. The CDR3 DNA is TGTGCCAGCAGCCTCCGGGACAACCTCTACGAGCAGTACTTC.

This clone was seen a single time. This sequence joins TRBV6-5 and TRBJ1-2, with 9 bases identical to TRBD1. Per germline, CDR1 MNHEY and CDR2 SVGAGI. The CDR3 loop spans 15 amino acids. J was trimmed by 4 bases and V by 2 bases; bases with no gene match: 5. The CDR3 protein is CASSYTQGAVYGYTF. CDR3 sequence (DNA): TGTGCCAGCAGTTACACACAGGGGGCCGTCTATGGCTACACCTTC.

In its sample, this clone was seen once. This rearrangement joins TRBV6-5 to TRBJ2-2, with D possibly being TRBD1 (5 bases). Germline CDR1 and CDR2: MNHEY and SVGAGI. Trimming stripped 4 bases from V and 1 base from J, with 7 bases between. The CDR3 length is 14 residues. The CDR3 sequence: CASSWQGNTGELFF. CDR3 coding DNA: TGTGCCAGCAGTTGGCAGGGGAACACCGGGGAGCTGTTTTTT.

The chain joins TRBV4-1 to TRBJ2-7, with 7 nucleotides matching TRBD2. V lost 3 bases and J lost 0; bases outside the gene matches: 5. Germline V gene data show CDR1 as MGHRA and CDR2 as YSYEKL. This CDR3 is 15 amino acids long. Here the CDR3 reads CASSQGGVSSYEQYF. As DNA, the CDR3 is TGCGCCAGCAGCCAGGGGGGGGTAAGCTCCTACGAGCAGTACTTC.